These 14 T cell receptor beta chains were all obtained from the same sample, sequenced in a study of cytomegalovirus exposure and HLA in healthy donors. A multiplex PCR was run with 60 Vbeta primers and 13 Jbeta primers. Sequenced by immunoSEQ multiplex PCR; TCRdb stores in-frame clones only, minus some. The table has 24,000 or so clones, roughly three quarters seen once; the top ten hold about 4.5%. The sequenced sample consisted of PBMCs. The receptor set was obtained from a male donor in good health and CMV-seronegative.

The J gene is TRBJ2-2, the V gene TRBV7-2; D gene ambiguous. The CDR3 sequence is 14 residues long. Looked up from germline, CDR1 is SGHTA and CDR2 is FQGNSA. The V and J ends lost 1 base and 5 bases respectively, with 8 bases between them. CDR3 residues: CASSLDWATGELFF. CDR3 bases: TGTGCCAGCAGCTTAGACTGGGCGACCGGGGAGCTGTTTTTT.

The rearrangement joins TRBV2 to TRBJ2-4, with 11 nucleotides matching TRBD2. The CDR3 is made up of 19 amino acids. Germline V gene lookup returns CDR1 SNHLY and CDR2 FYNNEI. Trimming cost V 6 bases and J 1 base; bases outside gene matches: 14. CDR3 sequence (DNA): TGTGCCAGCAGGTACCTACTAGCGGGGGACACCATGGCCAAAAACATTCAGTACTTC. Translated, it gives CASRYLLAGDTMAKNIQYF.

This chain joins TRBV4-3 and TRBJ1-1, with D unclear. This CDR3 spans 14 amino acids. Per germline, CDR1 LGHNA and CDR2 YSLEER. V lost 4 bases and J 1 base, leaving 10 bases between the germline ends. CDR3 residues: CASSLPPGNTEAFF. The CDR3 DNA reads TGCGCCAGCAGCCTCCCTCCCGGGAACACTGAAGCTTTCTTT.

The chain employs TRBV6-1 and TRBJ2-2, with D unresolved. The V and J ends lost 7 bases and 3 bases respectively, with 15 bases between them. Germline-derived CDR1 and CDR2 are MNHNS and SASEGT. This CDR3 has 15 residues. CDR3: CASMRSTGDTGELFF. As DNA, the CDR3 is TGTGCCAGCATGCGGTCGACCGGAGACACCGGGGAGCTGTTTTTT.

This clone was seen only once. The chain employs TRBV27 and TRBJ2-7, with 7 bases identical to TRBD2. CDR1 is MNHEY, CDR2 SMNVEV, per germline (reference sequence). V shed 2 bases and J 0 bases; nucleotides not matched to a gene: 10. The CDR3 loop spans 17 amino acids. CDR3 DNA sequence: TGTGCCAGCAGTTTAGCGGGAGCTCCCTCCAGCTCCTACGAGCAGTACTTC. It translates to CASSLAGAPSSSYEQYF.

The chain recombines TRBV5-4 with TRBJ1-1; 7 bases align to TRBD1. Losses at the gene ends were 5 bases for V and 0 bases for J; bases not matched to a gene: 16. Germline V lookup: CDR1 SGHNT, CDR2 YYREEE (reference sequence). This CDR3 has 18 amino acids. DNA for the CDR3: TGTGCCAGCAGTCGCGGTGGGCCTGGACAGGTCTTGAACACTGAAGCTTTCTTT. It encodes CASSRGGPGQVLNTEAFF.

The CDR3 DNA reads TGTGCCAGCAGTGACTCGCGGTCAACTGCTCAGGAGCAGTTCTTC. Amino acid sequence: CASSDSRSTAQEQFF. The chain combines TRBV6-4 with TRBJ2-1; no firm D call. The CDR3 is 15 amino acids. Trimming took 0 bases from V and 10 from J, leaving 16 bases between them. CDR1 is MRHNA, CDR2 SNTAGT, per germline.

This clone has more than one count but fewer than ten. The chain couples TRBV6-5 to TRBJ1-2; D is possibly TRBD1 (6 bases). This CDR3 is 13 amino acids long. Germline values: CDR1 MNHEY, CDR2 SVGAGI. V lost 2 bases and J lost 6, with 10 bases in between. Here the CDR3 DNA reads TGTGCCAGCAGTTACGGGACATATAATGGCTACACCTTC. Its translation: CASSYGTYNGYTF.

The V call is TRBV5-6, the J call TRBJ2-2; no definite D call. V lost 4 bases, J lost 5 bases, and 18 bases lay in between. CDR1 is SGHDT and CDR2 is YYEEEE in the germline V gene. This CDR3 spans 16 amino acids. In DNA form, the CDR3 reads TGTGCCAGCAGCCCCCCCACTGACTTTGGAACCGGGGAGCTGTTTTTT. This encodes CASSPPTDFGTGELFF.

V usage is TRBV6-6 and J usage is TRBJ2-1; D unresolved. From germline, CDR1 is MNHNY and CDR2 SVGAGI (reference sequence). Between the trimmed V and J ends, which lost 4 bases and 9 bases, there was a span of 10 bases. The CDR3 is 12 residues long. The CDR3 DNA reads as TGTGCCAGCAGTTCGGTCTCAATTGAGCAGTTCTTC. Its protein is CASSSVSIEQFF.

The gene calls are TRBV11-3 and TRBJ2-3; 13 nucleotides match TRBD2. Germline loops: CDR1 SGHNT, CDR2 YENEEA. The CDR3 is made up of 16 amino acids. V lost 1 base and J lost 5; bases outside the gene matches: 3. CDR3 amino acids: CASSLGLAGGQDTQYF. Here the CDR3 DNA reads TGTGCCAGCAGCTTAGGACTAGCGGGAGGACAAGATACGCAGTATTTT.

The CDR3 DNA reads as TGTGCCAGCAGCGCCCCGGGACAGGGGCTGGCTGAAGCTTTCTTT. Translating gives CASSAPGQGLAEAFF. This chain uses TRBV13 with TRBJ1-1; TRBD1 matches 10 bases. The CDR3 extends over 15 amino acids. Looked up from germline, CDR1 is PRHDT and CDR2 is FYEKMQ (reference sequence). Trimming cost V 5 bases and J 6 bases; bases outside gene matches: 9. The full variable domain, its missing parts supplied by reference TRBV13 and TRBJ1-1, is AAGVIQSPRHLIKEKRETATLKCYPIPRHDTVYWYQQGPGQDPQFLISFYEKMQSDKGSIPDRFSAQQFSDYHSELNMSSLELGDSALYFCASSAPGQGLAEAFFGQGTRLTVV.

This clone was detected only a few times. The gene calls are TRBV6-5 and TRBJ2-3; 10 bases line up with TRBD2. This CDR3 spans 15 amino acids. Trimming cost V 6 bases and J 1 base; bases outside gene matches: 4. The V gene's germline CDR1 is MNHEY and CDR2 SVGAGI. CDR3 in DNA: TGTGCCAGCAGCCACGGGACTAGCGGCACAGATACGCAGTATTTT. Residues: CASSHGTSGTDTQYF.

The chain is built from TRBV5-1 and TRBJ2-5; D unresolved. The germline V and J ends were trimmed by 3 bases and 4 bases, with 13 bases remaining between them. From germline, CDR1 is SGHRS and CDR2 YFSETQ. The CDR3 is made up of 14 amino acids. The CDR3 spells CASSSPQPGETQYF. The CDR3, as DNA: TGCGCCAGCAGCTCCCCCCAACCGGGAGAGACCCAGTACTTC.